The clone carrying this T cell receptor beta chain is categorized as medium-sized. The antigen is not known. Reverse primers in the TRAC or TRBC constant regions drove separate semi-nested PCRs for TCRalpha and TCRbeta. TCRdb recomputed calls from the 5' RACE reads with MiXCR, one row per CDR3 protein. Of over 5,000 distinct CDR3 sequences listed, less than 30% are singletons. Human HSPCs were combined with MS5 stroma expressing human DLL1. The seeding cells were CD34+CD3- hematopoietic stem and progenitor cells purified by FACS to remove T cells. Organoid and thymic CD3+TCRalphabeta+CD8 single positive T cells were FACS sorted before RNA extraction. This CDR3 spans 14 amino acids. Germline V gives CDR1 MNHEY, CDR2 SVGEGT. V lost 2 bases to trimming and J lost 5 bases, with 13 bases between them. This sample is drawn from a study of T cells generated in artificial thymic organoids.

The receptor was derived from a human donor who gave cord blood stem cells for thymic organoid culture, a cardiac surgery patient who gave postnatal thymus, or a blood donor (not recorded which). Sequencing input: naive CD8+ T cells grown in artificial thymic organoids from cord blood stem and progenitor cells. Subset given: CD3+TCRalphabeta+CD8SP T cells; for blood, CD45RO-CCR7+ naive CD8+ T cells. The rearrangement uses TRBV6-2 or TRBV6-3 and TRBJ2-7; perhaps TRBD1 as D (5 bases). The CDR3, as DNA: TGTGCCAGCAGTTACCCGGCCAGGGTGAACGAGCAGTACTTC. Protein: CASSYPARVNEQYF.